One sample yielded the 32 T cell receptor beta chains listed below, sequenced in a study of cytomegalovirus exposure and HLA in healthy donors. Researchers ran the PCR with 60 Vbeta and 13 Jbeta primers. Using immunoSEQ multiplex PCR, the repertoire was profiled, and TCRdb retains in-frame clones only, with some absent. The profile shows 100,000 to 150,000 clones, 60% to 85% of them singletons. The sequencing sample was made of PBMCs. These receptors all come from a man aged 45-65 years in good health and CMV-seronegative.

The chain combines TRBV11-2 with TRBJ2-5; 10 bases are a match to TRBD2. CDR1 and CDR2 from the germline V gene are SGHAT and FQNNGV. The CDR3 has 18 residues. V lost 2 bases to trimming and J lost 5 bases; unmatched junction nucleotides: 14. The CDR3 nucleotides read TGTGCCAGCAGCTTAAGAGGAGTAGCGGGGGGTTCGGGGGAGACCCAGTACTTC. This encodes CASSLRGVAGGSGETQYF.

This sequence joins TRBV10-3 and TRBJ2-5, with TRBD1 identical over 9 bases. Losses at the gene ends were 3 bases for V and 2 bases for J; bases not matched to a gene: 7. In germline, CDR1 is ENHRY, CDR2 SYGVKD. This CDR3 contains 16 residues. The CDR3 DNA reads TGTGCCATCAGTGAAGGAGACAGGGGGATACAAGAGACCCAGTACTTC. This sequence encodes CAISEGDRGIQETQYF.

About this clone: A junction boundary mismatches the germline segment, possibly from a read error. This rearrangement joins TRBV7-9 to TRBJ2-1; D is possibly TRBD2 (5 bases). This CDR3 has 17 amino acids. Germline CDR1 reads SEHNR; CDR2 reads FQNEAQ (reference sequence). The CDR3 bases are TGTTCCAGCAGCTTGGTTCCGGGCGGGTCCGGGCTAGATGAGCAGTTCTTC. Amino acids: CSSSLVPGGSGLDEQFF.

The chain joins TRBV5-4 to TRBJ1-2, with a weak D call TRBD1 (5 bases). The germline gives CDR1 SGHNT, CDR2 YYREEE (reference sequence). The CDR3 contains 13 residues. Trimming stripped 4 bases from V and 2 bases from J, with 9 bases between. The CDR3 loop is CASSPTENYGYTF. As DNA, the CDR3 is TGTGCCAGCAGCCCGACAGAGAACTATGGCTACACCTTC.

Only one count was recorded for this clone. The chain employs TRBV5-1 and TRBJ2-2; no clear D. This CDR3 spans 12 amino acids. Germline assignment: CDR1 SGHRS and CDR2 YFSETQ. V was trimmed by 4 bases and J by 6 bases, leaving 7 bases between them. CDR3 in DNA: TGCGCCAGCAGCGTATATCCCGGGGAGCTGTTTTTT. Translating it yields CASSVYPGELFF.

This sequence joins TRBV5-4 and TRBJ1-6; D might be TRBD1 (6 bases). Germline-derived CDR1 and CDR2 are SGHNT and YYREEE (reference sequence). Trimming left V 3 bases short and J 7 bases short, with 23 bases between. This CDR3 has 18 amino acids. The CDR3 DNA reads TGTGCCAGCAGCTGGGGGCCAGGGCGTATTGGTGAGAATTCACCCCTCCACTTT. It yields the protein CASSWGPGRIGENSPLHF.

This clone occurred once. The genes are TRBV5-6 and TRBJ1-6; 8 bases line up with TRBD1. Germline CDR1 and CDR2: SGHDT and YYEEEE. The CDR3 loop spans 15 amino acids. The V segment lost 4 bases and the J segment 7 bases; nucleotides outside the gene matches: 7. In DNA, the CDR3 is TGTGCCAGCAGCCCGCCCGGGACAGGAAATTCACCCCTCCACTTT. It specifies CASSPPGTGNSPLHF.

In this sample, this clone turned up a few times. The chain recombines TRBV25-1 with TRBJ2-5; 10 bases map to TRBD2. Germline CDR1 MGHDK, CDR2 SYGVNS. CDR3 length: 15 residues. V trimming: 2 bases; J trimming: 7 bases; junction bases outside the gene matches: 7. CDR3 residues: CASSEKRGGPGTQYF. CDR3 nucleotides: TGTGCCAGCAGTGAAAAGCGGGGGGGCCCTGGGACCCAGTACTTC.

The chain links TRBV6-4 to TRBJ2-5, with D perhaps TRBD2 (6 bases). This CDR3 region has 14 residues. CDR1 and CDR2 (germline): MRHNA, SNTAGT. With 3 bases removed from V and 5 bases from J, the gap between germline ends came to 13 bases. CDR3 in DNA: TGTGCCAGCAGTGAATCACCAGGGAGGGAGACCCAGTACTTC. This sequence encodes CASSESPGRETQYF.

V gene TRBV5-4 combines with J gene TRBJ2-1; TRBD2 matches at 10 bases. CDR3 size: 15 residues. The germline gives CDR1 SGHNT, CDR2 YYREEE (reference sequence). Germline trimming cut 0 bases from V and 6 bases from J; bases unmatched to any gene: 3. CDR3 region: CASSLAGTSANEQFF. CDR3 in DNA: TGTGCCAGCAGCTTGGCAGGGACTAGCGCCAATGAGCAGTTCTTC.

This clone has a handful of counts. The chain joins TRBV5-1 to TRBJ2-2; 10 bases line up with TRBD1. The CDR3 is made up of 17 amino acids. V shed 4 bases and J 4 bases; nucleotides not matched to a gene: 10. Per germline, CDR1 SGHRS and CDR2 YFSETQ. The CDR3 DNA reads as TGCGCCAGCAGCCCGTGGGCGGGACAGGGGCGCACCGGGGAGCTGTTTTTT. It yields the protein CASSPWAGQGRTGELFF. The variable domain in full, with the rest retrieved from reference TRBV5-1 and TRBJ2-2, is KAGVTQTPRYLIKTRGQQVTLSCSPISGHRSVSWYQQTPGQGLQFLFEYFSETQRNKGNFPGRFSGRQFSNSRSEMNVSTLELGDSALYLCASSPWAGQGRTGELFFGEGSRLTVL.

This chain uses TRBV11-2 with TRBJ1-1, with D perhaps matching TRBD1 (5 bases). Germline lookup yields CDR1 SGHAT and CDR2 FQNNGV. This CDR3 is 14 amino acids long. Deletions cut 2 bases from V and 5 bases from J, with 12 bases between. The CDR3 DNA sequence: TGTGCCAGCAGCTTAAGGGCAGGGATGACTGAAGCTTTCTTT. This encodes CASSLRAGMTEAFF.

This clone appeared a few times. The rearrangement uses TRBV7-2 and TRBJ1-6, with D uncertain. CDR1 and CDR2 from the germline V gene are SGHTA and FQGNSA. V lost 2 bases and J 4 bases, leaving 6 bases between the germline ends. This CDR3 comprises 14 residues. CDR3 amino acids: CASSLSPYNSPLHF. The CDR3 coding sequence is TGTGCCAGCAGCTTAAGCCCGTATAATTCACCCCTCCACTTT.

The chain employs TRBV10-3 and TRBJ2-3; 9 positions match TRBD2. Germline V gene lookup returns CDR1 ENHRY and CDR2 SYGVKD. This CDR3 region has 15 residues. V was clipped by 7 bases and J by 1 base; unmatched bases: 6. CDR3 sequence: CAINGASGGTDTQYF. The CDR3 DNA is TGTGCCATCAATGGGGCTAGCGGGGGCACAGATACGCAGTATTTT.

This chain uses TRBV4-3 with TRBJ1-4, with 7 bases identical to TRBD1. V gave up 5 bases and J gave up 5 bases; unmatched junction bases: 8. This CDR3 is built from 15 residues. CDR1 and CDR2 (germline): LGHNA, YSLEER. CDR3 DNA sequence: TGCGCCAGCAGCTTTTCGGACAGGCCCAATGAAAAACTGTTTTTT. Amino acids: CASSFSDRPNEKLFF.

The V call is TRBV10-1, the J call TRBJ2-1; the D gene is possibly TRBD2 (6 bases). Looked up from germline, CDR1 is WNHNN and CDR2 is SYGVQD (reference sequence). The CDR3 runs 13 residues. V was shortened by 4 bases and J by 3 bases, with 7 bases between the two germline ends. The CDR3 spells CASSGGVYNEQFF. The CDR3 nucleotides read TGCGCCAGCAGTGGGGGGGTCTACAATGAGCAGTTCTTC.

This clone occurred a few times. The CDR3 reads CASSRGGTNTGELFF. The DNA of the CDR3 is TGTGCCAGCAGCCGCGGGGGAACGAACACCGGGGAGCTGTTTTTT. The rearrangement links TRBV6-6 to TRBJ2-2; 7 bases map to TRBD2. V dropped 6 bases and J dropped 0; count of bases not matched to a gene: 4. Germline V gene data show CDR1 as MNHNY and CDR2 as SVGAGI (reference sequence). This CDR3 has 15 residues.

The rearrangement joins TRBV7-8 to TRBJ2-3; TRBD1 matches at 7 bases. CDR1 and CDR2 from the germline V gene are SGHVS and FQNEAQ. The CDR3 extends over 17 amino acids. V shed 4 bases, J shed 2 bases, and the junction held 12 bases outside the gene matches. CDR3: CASSSSTGVGVTDTQYF. The DNA for the CDR3 is TGTGCCAGCAGCTCCTCTACAGGGGTAGGAGTCACAGATACGCAGTATTTT.

The gene calls are TRBV5-6 and TRBJ2-1, with a possible D match to TRBD2 (6 bases). Trimming took off 0 bases at V and 0 bases at J, with 16 bases between the two ends. This CDR3 spans 18 amino acids. Germline values: CDR1 SGHDT, CDR2 YYEEEE. CDR3 amino acids: CASSLGDAGPSSYNEQFF. The DNA for the CDR3 is TGTGCCAGCAGCTTGGGGGACGCGGGACCAAGCTCCTACAATGAGCAGTTCTTC.

This chain connects TRBV6-5 to TRBJ2-5, with 8 bases aligning to TRBD2. V lost 6 bases and J lost 3; bases outside the gene matches: 9. Per germline, CDR1 MNHEY and CDR2 SVGAGI. The CDR3 consists of 15 residues. CDR3 region: CASSTTTSGEETQYF. For the CDR3, the DNA is TGTGCCAGCAGCACTACCACTAGCGGCGAAGAGACCCAGTACTTC.

The DNA of the CDR3 is TGTGCCAGTACCCCTAGCCCAGGAAACACCATATATTTT. Translating it yields CASTPSPGNTIYF. This rearrangement joins TRBV28 to TRBJ1-3; D remains ambiguous. The V end was cut by 9 bases, the J end by 4 bases, with 13 bases between. The CDR3 is 13 amino acids. Germline V lookup: CDR1 MDHEN, CDR2 SYDVKM.

This chain's CDR3 is CASLPGTGGEQFF. CDR3 coding DNA: TGCGCCAGCCTTCCCGGGACAGGGGGAGAGCAGTTCTTC. The V call is TRBV5-1, the J call TRBJ2-1, with 11 bases matching TRBD1. The germline V gene has CDR1 SGHRS and CDR2 YFSETQ. The ends lost 7 bases at V and 10 bases at J; junction bases unmatched: 7. The length of the CDR3 is 13 residues.

The chain has TRBV21-1 and TRBJ2-7; the D call TRBD2 from the table was never checked on the DNA. TRBV21-1 is a pseudogene. CDR3 size: 15 residues. The CDR3 region is CAVRPGIWNTYEQYV. CDR3 DNA sequence: TGTGCGGTCCGACCGGGAATCTGGAACACCTACGAGCAGTACGTC.

The CDR3, as DNA: TGTGCCAGCGGGGGGCGGGGGGCCCCAGATACGCAGTATTTT. Translation gives CASGGRGAPDTQYF. This chain joins TRBV5-6 and TRBJ2-3; 8 bases fit TRBD2. CDR3 length: 14 amino acids. Looked up from germline, CDR1 is SGHDT and CDR2 is YYEEEE. The V gene end was trimmed by 7 bases and the J gene end by 4 bases; junction bases not matched to a gene: 8.

CDR3 bases: TGTGCCAGCAGCTTACGGAACCGGGGACAGGGGTCCGAAGCTTTCTTT. Amino acid sequence: CASSLRNRGQGSEAFF. The chain links TRBV11-2 to TRBJ1-1; TRBD1 matches 10 bases. The CDR3 consists of 16 residues. Germline loops: CDR1 SGHAT, CDR2 FQNNGV. J lost 8 bases, V lost 2 bases, and 11 bases had no gene match.

The chain carries TRBV29-1 and TRBJ2-3; TRBD2 might be the D (6 bases). The CDR3 has 12 residues. Germline V gene data show CDR1 as SQVTM and CDR2 as ANQGSEA. Trimming cost V 4 bases and J 6 bases, with 11 bases left between them. The CDR3 DNA follows: TGCAGCGTTGGGGGAGGACGTGATACGCAGTATTTT. Encoded protein: CSVGGGRDTQYF.

DNA for the CDR3: TGTGCCAGCAGTCCCGACAGGGTTAGAGCTTTCTTT. Protein product: CASSPDRVRAFF. The chain couples TRBV6-1 to TRBJ1-1, with 7 bases matching TRBD1. Germline assignment: CDR1 MNHNS and CDR2 SASEGT. This CDR3 region has 12 residues. V shed 5 bases and J 10 bases; nucleotides not matched to a gene: 7.

V and J are TRBV15 and TRBJ1-3; possibly TRBD1 for D (6 bases). CDR1 and CDR2 (germline): LNHNV, YYDKDF (reference sequence). This CDR3 is 17 amino acids long. The germline V and J ends were trimmed by 0 bases and 2 bases, with 14 bases remaining between them. This CDR3 reads CATSRDRNRAAGNTIYF. The CDR3 bases are TGTGCCACCAGCAGAGATAGGAACAGGGCCGCTGGAAACACCATATATTTT.

A single count supports this clone. V gene TRBV6-5 combines with J gene TRBJ2-3, with a possible D match to TRBD2 (5 bases). V was cut by 8 bases and J by 6 bases, with 21 bases left in between. Looked up from germline, CDR1 is MNHEY and CDR2 is SVGAGI. The CDR3 runs 15 residues. Here the CDR3 reads CASALGPGTLDTQYF. CDR3 coding DNA: TGTGCCAGCGCCCTCGGACCGGGAACGTTGGATACGCAGTATTTT.

CDR3 DNA: TGTGCCAGCAGCTCCTCCTGGACAGGGGCCGGCTACACCTTC. This encodes CASSSSWTGAGYTF. The rearrangement links TRBV6-5 to TRBJ1-2; 9 bases fit TRBD1. The length of the CDR3 is 14 residues. Germline assignment: CDR1 MNHEY and CDR2 SVGAGI. V dropped 6 bases and J dropped 8; count of bases not matched to a gene: 10.

This clone has more than one count but fewer than ten. The chain recombines TRBV5-1 with TRBJ1-6, with TRBD1 identical over 9 bases. The V and J ends lost 4 bases and 5 bases, in that order; junction bases with no gene match: 7. The V gene's germline CDR1 is SGHRS and CDR2 YFSETQ. This CDR3 has 16 residues. This CDR3 is CASSPRTGVDNSPLHF. CDR3 DNA sequence: TGCGCCAGCAGCCCACGGACAGGGGTCGATAATTCACCCCTCCACTTT.

The chain joins TRBV5-4 to TRBJ1-1; D perhaps matches TRBD1 (5 bases). The CDR3 extends over 17 amino acids. From germline, CDR1 is SGHNT and CDR2 YYREEE (reference sequence). V lost 0 bases, J lost 0 bases, and 15 bases lay in between. CDR3 coding DNA: TGTGCCAGCAGCTTGGAACAGGCCGCCAGAATGAACACTGAAGCTTTCTTT. Amino acid sequence: CASSLEQAARMNTEAFF.